Each of the 9 T cell receptor beta chains below was sequenced from the same sample in a study of T-cell reconstitution after alpha-beta-depleted transplantation in children. Unique molecular identifiers were used in preparing the TCRbeta library. TCRdb fed the PCR reads into MiXCR, producing one record per CDR3 protein. The sample carries fewer than 750,000 distinct CDR3 sequences, 20% to 25% recorded once. Sequenced material: PBMCs, mostly from graft donor cells, taken 360 days after TCRalphabeta/CD19-depleted stem cell transplant. These receptors originate from a boy under three years old who had a stem cell transplant for acute myeloid leukemia, so the T cells may come from the graft donor.

The rearrangement uses TRBV5-6 and TRBJ2-7; no clear D. V lost 4 bases and J 3 bases, leaving 5 bases between the germline ends. The CDR3 consists of 11 residues. CDR1 and CDR2 from the germline V gene are SGHDT and YYEEEE. CDR3 sequence (DNA): TGTGCCAGCAGCATGCACTACGAGCAGTACGTC. Protein sequence: CASSMHYEQYV.

The chain has TRBV27 and TRBJ2-7; 10 nucleotides line up with TRBD1. The CDR3 is 15 amino acids. The trim removed 2 bases at V and 3 bases at J, leaving 4 bases unmatched. In germline, CDR1 is MNHEY, CDR2 SMNVEV (reference sequence). The DNA for the CDR3 is TGTGCCAGCAGTTTAATTGGGACAGGGGTCTACGAGCAGTACTTC. Translating gives CASSLIGTGVYEQYF.

The chain combines TRBV24-1 with TRBJ2-3; 10 bases map to TRBD2. The germline V gene encodes CDR1 KGHDR and CDR2 SFDVKD. V lost 3 bases to trimming and J lost 6 bases; unmatched junction nucleotides: 8. This CDR3 has 16 residues. The CDR3, as DNA: TGTGCCACCAGTGATGGACTAGCGGAAACCTTGGATACGCAGTATTTT. Translating it yields CATSDGLAETLDTQYF.

V usage is TRBV5-1 and J usage is TRBJ1-6; 8 positions agree with TRBD1. Germline lookup yields CDR1 SGHRS and CDR2 YFSETQ. V was clipped by 4 bases and J by 7 bases; unmatched bases: 7. This CDR3 region has 15 residues. CDR3 protein: CASSPQGATNSPLHF. The CDR3 bases are TGCGCCAGCAGCCCCCAGGGGGCCACGAATTCACCCCTCCACTTT.

This clonotype was counted many times. This CDR3 reads CSAYRAPLPYEQYV. CDR3 bases: TGCAGTGCTTACAGGGCCCCCCTACCCTACGAGCAGTACGTC. The V gene is TRBV20-1, the J gene TRBJ2-7; perhaps TRBD1 as D (6 bases). The germline V gene has CDR1 DFQATT and CDR2 SNEGSKA (reference sequence). This CDR3 has 14 amino acids. Trimming removed 5 bases from V and 2 bases from J, with 16 bases in between.

The chain couples TRBV4-2 to TRBJ2-1, with 9 bases fitting TRBD2. Trimming took 0 bases from V and 3 from J; bases not matched to a gene: 6. CDR1 is LGHNA and CDR2 is YNFKEQ in the germline V gene. The CDR3 totals 17 residues. This CDR3 is CASSQDLAAGGYNEQFF. CDR3 nucleotides: TGTGCCAGCAGCCAAGATTTGGCAGCGGGGGGCTACAATGAGCAGTTCTTC.

Ten or more counts support this clonotype. The chain carries TRBV28 and TRBJ2-1; D not certain. This CDR3 is built from 12 residues. Germline-derived CDR1 and CDR2 are MDHEN and SYDVKM. V lost 3 bases and J lost 7, with 7 bases in between. This CDR3 reads CASSFVLNEQFF. The DNA of the CDR3 is TGTGCCAGCAGTTTCGTCCTAAATGAGCAGTTCTTC.

The gene calls are TRBV24-1 and TRBJ2-3; D call uncertain. CDR3 length equals 13 residues. The germline V gene has CDR1 KGHDR and CDR2 SFDVKD. V was shortened by 4 bases and J by 4 bases, with 8 bases between the two germline ends. The CDR3 DNA is TGTGCCACCAGTGACCCACAGCCAGATACGCAGTATTTT. Encoded protein: CATSDPQPDTQYF.

V usage is TRBV30 and J usage is TRBJ1-1; D is ambiguous. CDR1 and CDR2 (germline): GTSNPN, SVGIG (reference sequence). V lost 2 bases and J 2 bases, leaving 6 bases between the germline ends. This CDR3 is 12 amino acids long. The CDR3 DNA reads TGTGCCTGGAGTAGGGCAAACACTGAAGCTTTCTTT. Its translation: CAWSRANTEAFF.